This TCR beta chain was captured by sequencing in a study of T cell responses to AZD1222 COVID-19 vaccine. About the research overall: It was second doses at about 4 or about 12 weeks that were pooled.

This CDR3 is built from 15 residues. V lost 4 bases to trimming and J lost 1 base; unmatched junction nucleotides: 2. Germline V CDR1 and CDR2: MNHEY, SVGAGI. Sequenced by immunoSEQ multiplex PCR; TCRdb stores in-frame clones only, minus some. The table has approximately 130,000 clones, 90% seen once. The chain combines TRBV6-5 with TRBJ2-1; 9 nucleotides line up with TRBD1. Source: peripheral blood, taken on day 0 of AZD1222 vaccination. This sequence originates from an adult in good health. The CDR3 coding sequence is TGTGCCAGCAGTTCACAGGGGGCTTCCTACAATGAGCAGTTCTTC. Translated: CASSSQGASYNEQFF.